This T cell receptor beta chain was identified during a study of blood T cell repertoires in COVID-19. This CDR3 is 14 amino acids long. CDR1 is LNHNV and CDR2 is YYDKDF in the germline V gene (reference sequence). V was cut by 0 bases and J by 4 bases, with 7 bases left in between. The table came from immunoSEQ multiplex PCR; TCRdb's copy has only in-frame clones and leaves some out. The sample carries 100,000 to 150,000 clones, 85% recorded once. The sample was peripheral blood. The V call is TRBV15, the J call TRBJ1-3; D is ambiguous. The sequence came from a man aged 80 or over with active or convalescent COVID-19. This chain's CDR3 is CATSRDRSGNTIYF. CDR3 in DNA: TGTGCCACCAGCAGAGACAGGTCCGGAAACACCATATATTTT.